The next 4 T cell receptor beta chains were all read from a single sample in a study of blood T cell repertoires in COVID-19. Sequencing used immunoSEQ multiplex PCR; TCRdb keeps in-frame clones, though not all of them. The repertoire has about 160,000 clones, roughly 87% of them found once; the top ten carry around 4.6%. The sample taken for sequencing was peripheral blood. Receptor source: a woman aged 55-69 years with active or convalescent COVID-19.

The chain carries TRBV5-1 and TRBJ2-5, with 9 nucleotides matching TRBD1. Trimming took 4 bases from V and 5 from J; bases not matched to a gene: 15. The germline CDR1 and CDR2 sequences are SGHRS and YFSETQ. CDR3 length: 17 amino acids. In DNA form, the CDR3 reads TGCGCCAGCAGCCTAATGGCGAGGGACAGGGACGGGGAGACCCAGTACTTC. It translates to CASSLMARDRDGETQYF.

The gene calls are TRBV7-9 and TRBJ2-1; D gene unclear. V lost 5 bases to trimming and J lost 5 bases, with 10 bases between them. The CDR3 spans 13 residues. The germline V gene encodes CDR1 SEHNR and CDR2 FQNEAQ (reference sequence). The CDR3 bases are TGTGCCAGCAGCCTACGACATCACAATGAGCAGTTCTTC. Translating it yields CASSLRHHNEQFF.

The rearrangement uses TRBV7-2 and TRBJ2-7, with D perhaps matching TRBD2 (5 bases). The V and J ends lost 0 bases and 9 bases respectively, with 15 bases between them. CDR1 and CDR2 from the germline V gene are SGHTA and FQGNSA. The CDR3 runs to 14 residues. CDR3 bases: TGTGCCAGCAGCTTAGCGGTCGCGACACGGGGGCAGTACTTC. Translating gives CASSLAVATRGQYF.

This clone was counted a single time. The chain carries TRBV30 and TRBJ1-2; no clear D. This CDR3 contains 16 residues. The V gene's germline CDR1 is GTSNPN and CDR2 SVGIG (reference sequence). Trimming took off 0 bases at V and 2 bases at J, with 16 bases between the two ends. CDR3 sequence: CAWSVLPTQGNYGYTF. CDR3 bases: TGTGCCTGGAGTGTACTACCGACCCAAGGAAACTATGGCTACACCTTC. Full variable domain (missing parts from reference TRBV30 and TRBJ1-2): SQTIHQWPATLVQPVGSPLSLECTVEGTSNPNLYWYRQAAGRGLQLLFYSVGIGQISSEVPQNLSASRPQDRQFILSSKKLLLSDSGFYLCAWSVLPTQGNYGYTFGSGTRLTVV.